The clone carrying this T cell receptor beta chain has only one observation. CDR3 length: 14 amino acids. V was trimmed by 6 bases and J by 0 bases, leaving 8 bases between them. Germline V lookup: CDR1 SNHLY, CDR2 FYNNEI. This record belongs to a study of T cell responses to AZD1222 COVID-19 vaccine. Sequencing used immunoSEQ multiplex PCR; TCRdb keeps in-frame clones, though not all of them. The sample has about 120,000 clones, roughly 85% seen once; the top ten hold less than 10%. The chain links TRBV2 to TRBJ2-2; D is undetermined. The sample consisted of peripheral blood, taken on day 0 of AZD1222 vaccination. The source is an adult in good health. CDR3 loop: CASRMTTNTGELFF. In DNA form, the CDR3 reads TGTGCCAGCAGAATGACGACGAACACCGGGGAGCTGTTTTTT.